Each of the 18 T cell receptor beta chains below was sequenced from the same sample in a study of regulatory T cells in long-lasting Graves disease. Time point noted: newly diagnosed GD, antithyroid drugs for less than 3 months. RNA extracted from PBMCs served as the sequencing template. Arm-PCR with iRepertoire HTBI primers amplified the CDR3 regions for these TCR beta libraries. A single record per CDR3 protein comes from TCRdb applying MiXCR to the multiplex PCR reads. The table has under 250,000 distinct CDR3 sequences, roughly 19% seen once. These data were also filed under a second study, of T cells in Graves' hyperthyroidism and ophthalmopathy.

Sequences were derived from peripheral blood mononuclear cells (PBMCs), sampled at new diagnosis, from a patient treated with antithyroid drugs. The receptors here all came from a woman in her 30s with Graves disease.

The rearrangement links TRBV5-1 to TRBJ2-1; 13 bases line up with TRBD2. J lost 4 bases, V lost 3 bases, and 10 bases had no gene match. The germline CDR1 and CDR2 sequences are SGHRS and YFSETQ. The CDR3 runs 18 residues. The CDR3 loop reads CASSYGAVLAGGYNEQFF. The CDR3 nucleotides read TGCGCCAGCAGCTATGGGGCCGTACTAGCGGGGGGGTACAATGAGCAGTTCTTC.

This clonotype has ten or more counts. V is TRBV20-1 and J is TRBJ2-7; no definite D call. Germline loops: CDR1 DFQATT, CDR2 SNEGSKA (reference sequence). The CDR3 runs to 14 residues. V was cut by 5 bases and J by 2 bases, with 16 bases left in between. The CDR3 nucleotides read TGCAGTGCTGGCCCTACAGTATCTGCCTACGAGCAGTACTTC. Translation gives CSAGPTVSAYEQYF.

Only a few counts were recorded for this clonotype. The CDR3 region has the DNA TGTGCCAGCAGCCAAACAGACGAGCAGTACTTC. Translated: CASSQTDEQYF. The chain uses TRBV3-1 and TRBJ2-7; no reliable D call. V lost 2 bases to trimming and J lost 5 bases, with 4 bases between them. Germline V gene data show CDR1 as LGHDT and CDR2 as YNNKEL (reference sequence). The CDR3 runs 11 residues.

This chain links TRBV28 with TRBJ1-5; D unclear. The CDR3 is made up of 14 amino acids. Trimming removed 6 bases at V and 3 bases at J, with 12 bases between. Per germline, CDR1 MDHEN and CDR2 SYDVKM. In nucleotides, the CDR3 is TGTGCCAGCAGCCCACCCGGAAACAATCAGCCCCAGCATTTT. Translation gives CASSPPGNNQPQHF.

The chain recombines TRBV7-8 with TRBJ1-6; D may be TRBD1 (6 bases). This CDR3 is 15 amino acids long. V lost 1 base and J lost 8, with 12 bases in between. Germline lookup yields CDR1 SGHVS and CDR2 FQNEAQ. The CDR3 loop reads CASSLEHRVDSPLHF. Here the CDR3 DNA reads TGTGCCAGCAGCTTAGAACACAGGGTGGATTCACCCCTCCACTTT.

This clonotype was observed many times. The V and J genes are TRBV2 and TRBJ1-5; no clear D. V lost 3 bases, J lost 0 bases, and 9 bases lay in between. CDR1 and CDR2 from the germline V gene are SNHLY and FYNNEI. This CDR3 is built from 15 residues. CDR3 DNA sequence: TGTGCCAGCAGTGATAGGGCAGCTAGCAATCAGCCCCAGCATTTT. Its protein product is CASSDRAASNQPQHF.

This clonotype was recorded a few times. J is TRBJ2-1 and V is TRBV5-6; D tentatively reads TRBD1 or TRBD2 (5 bases each). CDR1 is SGHDT and CDR2 is YYEEEE in the germline V gene. The CDR3 consists of 14 residues. V was trimmed by 6 bases and J by 5 bases, leaving 15 bases between them. The CDR3 bases are TGTGCCAGCACTACTGGGTGGGGGAACAATGAGCAGTTCTTC. Translating it yields CASTTGWGNNEQFF.

This clonotype was seen many times. V usage is TRBV12-3 or TRBV12-4 and J usage is TRBJ2-7, with D perhaps assigned TRBD1 or TRBD2 (5 bases each). Trimming left V 5 bases short and J 8 bases short, with 16 bases between. This CDR3 spans 13 amino acids. The CDR3 nucleotides are TGTGCCAGCAGTGGGACGGCCACTCTCAAGCAGTACTTC. Translating it yields CASSGTATLKQYF.

This clonotype was recorded at least ten times. The rearrangement links TRBV19 to TRBJ1-4; TRBD1 matches 8 bases. The CDR3 totals 15 residues. The V gene end was trimmed by 5 bases and the J gene end by 6 bases; junction bases not matched to a gene: 8. The V gene's germline CDR1 is LNHDA and CDR2 SQIVND (reference sequence). The CDR3 DNA reads as TGTGCCAGTAGTGTTGGGACAGGCTCCTATGAAAAACTGTTTTTT. This translates into CASSVGTGSYEKLFF. The full variable domain, in which reference TRBV19 and TRBJ1-4 provide the parts outside the CDR3, is DGGITQSPKYLFRKEGQNVTLSCEQNLNHDAMYWYRQDPGQGLRLIYYSQIVNDFQKGDIAEGYSVSREKKESFPLTVTSAQKNPTAFYLCASSVGTGSYEKLFFGSGTQLSVL.

About this clonotype itself: Given a much more abundant clone one base away, this may be a read error. Because the CDR3 is missing its conserved closing phenylalanine or tryptophan, this is likely a read error. The rearrangement links TRBV5-1 to TRBJ2-7, with D uncertain. CDR1 is SGHRS, CDR2 YFSETQ, per germline. With 4 bases removed from V and 3 bases from J, the gap between germline ends came to 17 bases. The CDR3 consists of 15 residues. The CDR3 reads CASSLGPLRVYEQYL. In DNA, the CDR3 is TGCGCCAGCAGCCTTGGCCCTCTACGCGTCTACGAGCAGTACCTC.

This clonotype was observed many times. The genes are TRBV24-1 and TRBJ2-2; 7 positions agree with TRBD1. Germline loops: CDR1 KGHDR, CDR2 SFDVKD. CDR3 length: 15 residues. The V gene end was trimmed by 4 bases and the J gene end by 3 bases; junction bases not matched to a gene: 4. CDR3 region: CATSDPDRDTGELFF. In nucleotides, the CDR3 is TGTGCCACCAGTGACCCCGACAGGGACACCGGGGAGCTGTTTTTT.

There are many counts of this clonotype. The chain recombines TRBV19 with TRBJ2-1, with D tentatively TRBD1 (7 bases). Germline-derived CDR1 and CDR2 are LNHDA and SQIVND (reference sequence). The CDR3 spans 16 residues. Deletions cut 3 bases from V and 1 base from J, with 13 bases between. The CDR3 here is CASSMRQGGSYNEQFF. The CDR3 DNA sequence: TGTGCCAGTAGTATGCGGCAGGGGGGATCCTACAATGAGCAGTTCTTC.

This clonotype was seen at least ten times. The chain recombines TRBV15 with TRBJ1-2, with 12 bases aligning to TRBD1. J was trimmed by 6 bases and V by 5 bases; bases with no gene match: 7. Germline assignment: CDR1 LNHNV and CDR2 YYDKDF (reference sequence). The CDR3 loop spans 15 amino acids. The CDR3 DNA sequence: TGTGCCACCAGCGCCCTGGGACAGGGGGCCGATGGCTACACCTTC. The encoded protein is CATSALGQGADGYTF.

V is TRBV7-2 and J is TRBJ2-7; D gene uncertain. The CDR3 runs to 14 residues. Trimming took 6 bases from V and 0 from J, leaving 12 bases between them. CDR1 and CDR2 from the germline V gene are SGHTA and FQGNSA. The CDR3 DNA reads as TGTGCCAGCAGTTCCCTCGGCTCCTCCTACGAGCAGTACTTC. The encoded protein is CASSSLGSSYEQYF.

In this sample, this clonotype turned up a few times. This sequence joins TRBV6-4 and TRBJ2-3; D is unclear. The CDR3 loop spans 14 amino acids. Germline V gene lookup returns CDR1 MRHNA and CDR2 SNTAGT. V lost 6 bases to trimming and J lost 1 base, with 11 bases between them. The CDR3 sequence is CASSPQSGTDTQYF. Here the CDR3 DNA reads TGTGCCAGCAGCCCACAATCGGGCACAGATACGCAGTATTTT.

At least ten counts were recorded for this clonotype. The V gene is TRBV30, the J gene TRBJ2-2, with TRBD2 matching 13 bases. Germline loops: CDR1 GTSNPN, CDR2 SVGIG (reference sequence). J gave up 3 bases and V 2 bases, and 12 bases lay outside the gene matches. The CDR3 is 19 residues long. CDR3 sequence reads: CAWSYWTSGSSGDTGELFF. The DNA of the CDR3 is TGTGCCTGGAGTTACTGGACTAGCGGGAGTTCAGGGGACACCGGGGAGCTGTTTTTT. Filled out from reference TRBV30 and TRBJ2-2, the complete variable domain reads SQTIHQWPATLVQPVGSPLSLECTVEGTSNPNLYWYRQAAGRGLQLLFYSVGIGQISSEVPQNLSASRPQDRQFILSSKKLLLSDSGFYLCAWSYWTSGSSGDTGELFFGEGSRLTVL.

This clonotype was detected many times. CDR3 amino acids: CASSVGWEAYGYTF. The DNA of the CDR3 is TGTGCCAGCAGCGTAGGTTGGGAAGCCTATGGCTACACCTTC. The rearrangement links TRBV9 to TRBJ1-2; D is undetermined. Germline V gene lookup returns CDR1 SGDLS and CDR2 YYNGEE. The V and J ends lost 0 bases and 4 bases respectively, with 10 bases between them. The CDR3 is 14 residues long. The whole variable domain, filled in from reference TRBV9 and TRBJ1-2, reads DSGVTQTPKHLITATGQRVTLRCSPRSGDLSVYWYQQSLDQGLQFLIQYYNGEERAKGNILERFSAQQFPDLHSELNLSSLELGDSALYFCASSVGWEAYGYTFGSGTRLTVV.

This clonotype occurred many times. One base away lies a much larger clone, so this may be a sequencing read error. This chain uses TRBV12-3 or TRBV12-4 with TRBJ1-5, with 8 bases lining up with TRBD1. V was pared by 6 bases and J by 3 bases, with 4 bases of the junction left unmatched. The CDR3 sequence is 14 residues long. The CDR3 loop reads CASSPTGDNQPQHF. The CDR3 DNA reads TGTGCCAGCAGCCCGACAGGGGACAATCAGCCCCAGCATTTT.